The 20 T cell receptor beta chains given below trace back to one sample, sequenced in a study of T cells in Graves' hyperthyroidism and ophthalmopathy. TCR beta CDR3 regions were amplified from RNA transcripts. The HTBI set primed first-round TCR CDR3 RT-PCR. Via MiXCR, TCRdb re-called the multiplex PCR reads, giving one row per CDR3 protein. This table holds a few hundred thousand distinct CDR3 sequences, around 16% found once. The sequenced sample consisted of blood. Receptors originate from a woman in her 30s with Graves' hyperthyroidism.

The V call is TRBV18, the J call TRBJ2-7, with D possibly being TRBD2 (6 bases). Trimming stripped 3 bases from V and 7 bases from J, with 22 bases between. Germline-derived CDR1 and CDR2 are KGHSH and LQKENI. The CDR3 runs to 16 residues. DNA of the CDR3: TGTGCCAGCTCACCGAAGGGGAGGACCCGTTCGGTGGAGCAGTACTTC. Encoded protein: CASSPKGRTRSVEQYF.

The V gene is TRBV4-3, the J gene TRBJ2-3; tentative D call: TRBD2 (6 bases). The V end lost 0 bases, the J end lost 6 bases, and 22 bases lay between the germline ends. This CDR3 has 18 amino acids. The germline V gene encodes CDR1 LGHNA and CDR2 YSLEER. The CDR3 loop is CASSQDLPGEAGRDTQYF. The CDR3, as DNA: TGCGCCAGCAGCCAAGATCTGCCTGGGGAGGCGGGGCGGGATACGCAGTATTTT.

This clonotype was observed a few times. A much larger clone is a single base away; this may be a read error. The chain combines TRBV11-2 with TRBJ1-1; a weak D match, TRBD1 (6 bases). The CDR3 totals 17 residues. Germline CDR1 SGHAT, CDR2 FQNNGV. This chain's CDR3 is CAGSLASRGPLNTEAFF. CDR3 coding DNA: TGTGCCGGCAGCTTAGCGTCCCGGGGGCCACTGAACACTGAAGCTTTCTTT.

For this clonotype: At one of its ends the junction is not consistent with the germline gene, which may arise from a read error. This rearrangement joins TRBV18 to TRBJ1-2; 9 nucleotides align to TRBD1. Germline loops: CDR1 KGHSH, CDR2 LQKENI. CDR3 length: 15 residues. The CDR3 protein is CANSPGSDRGLGYTF. The CDR3 region has the DNA TGTGCCAACTCACCAGGTTCGGACAGGGGTCTTGGCTACACCTTC.

There are many counts of this clonotype. The chain employs TRBV12-5 and TRBJ2-1; 8 positions agree with TRBD2. This CDR3 has 15 residues. Germline CDR1 is LGHNT and CDR2 is FRNRAP. After removal of 6 bases from V and 0 bases from J, the junction contained 4 bases not matched to a gene. This CDR3 is CASGGGTSSYNEQFF. The CDR3 coding sequence is TGTGCTAGTGGGGGGGGGACTAGCTCCTACAATGAGCAGTTCTTC. The full variable domain, completed using reference TRBV12-5 and TRBJ2-1, is DARVTQTPRHKVTEMGQEVTMRCQPILGHNTVFWYRQTMMQGLELLAYFRNRAPLDDSGMPKDRFSAEMPDATLATLKIQPSEPRDSAVYFCASGGGTSSYNEQFFGPGTRLTVL.

The sample holds many counts of this clonotype. The chain uses TRBV9 and TRBJ2-1; 9 nucleotides match TRBD2. Germline V CDR1 and CDR2: SGDLS, YYNGEE. This CDR3 comprises 18 residues. The J segment lost 4 bases and the V segment lost 4 bases, leaving 15 bases of the junction unmatched. The CDR3 is CASSPRASGESVYNEQFF. CDR3 bases: TGTGCCAGCAGCCCTCGGGCTAGCGGGGAATCCGTGTACAATGAGCAGTTCTTC.

This clonotype has a handful of counts. The chain couples TRBV27 to TRBJ2-1, with no clear D. The length of the CDR3 is 14 residues. The germline CDR1 and CDR2 sequences are MNHEY and SMNVEV (reference sequence). V lost 8 bases, J lost 4 bases, and 15 bases lay in between. The CDR3 region has the DNA TGTGCCAGCCACCATGCCAACCCTTACAATGAGCAGTTCTTC. Protein: CASHHANPYNEQFF.

In this sample, this clonotype turned up a few times. The chain recombines TRBV7-3 with TRBJ2-2; no reliable D call. The germline CDR1 and CDR2 sequences are SGHTA and FQGTGA. This CDR3 region has 13 residues. The V end lost 3 bases, the J end lost 6 bases, and 8 bases lay between the germline ends. CDR3 residues: CASSFGTPGELFF. The CDR3 DNA reads as TGTGCCAGCAGCTTCGGAACACCCGGGGAGCTGTTTTTT.

This sequence joins TRBV2 and TRBJ1-5, with D unresolved. V gave up 8 bases and J gave up 0 bases, with 17 bases separating them. CDR3 size: 16 residues. The germline CDR1 and CDR2 sequences are SNHLY and FYNNEI. DNA for the CDR3: TGTGCCAGCTCTGGGGTCAGCACCCTTAGCAATCAGCCCCAGCATTTT. Amino acid sequence: CASSGVSTLSNQPQHF. Full variable domain (rest looked up from reference TRBV2 and TRBJ1-5): EPEVTQTPSHQVTQMGQEVILRCVPISNHLYFYWYRQILGQKVEFLVSFYNNEISEKSEIFDDQFSVERPDGSNFTLKIRSTKLEDSAMYFCASSGVSTLSNQPQHFGDGTRLSIL.

This clonotype appeared a few times. This chain links TRBV7-9 with TRBJ2-2; D is perhaps TRBD1 (6 bases). The CDR3 loop spans 15 amino acids. With 4 bases removed from V and 2 bases from J, the gap between germline ends came to 11 bases. Germline V gene data show CDR1 as SEHNR and CDR2 as FQNEAQ (reference sequence). DNA of the CDR3: TGTGCCAGCAGCTGGTGGACAGCTAACACCGGGGAGCTGTTTTTT. It yields the protein CASSWWTANTGELFF.

This clonotype turned up a few times. V gene TRBV4-3 combines with J gene TRBJ2-2; D unclear. CDR3 length: 15 residues. Per the germline V gene, CDR1 is LGHNA and CDR2 is YSLEER. V dropped 0 bases and J dropped 3 bases, with 8 bases sitting between them. DNA of the CDR3: TGCGCCAGCAGCCAAGACGGGCCCGACACCGGGGAGCTGTTTTTT. This sequence encodes CASSQDGPDTGELFF.

This clonotype appeared many times. The chain carries TRBV4-2 and TRBJ2-3, with D possibly being TRBD2 (5 bases). The CDR3 is made up of 16 amino acids. V dropped 3 bases and J dropped 3 bases, with 16 bases sitting between them. Germline V gene lookup returns CDR1 LGHNA and CDR2 YNFKEQ. The CDR3 region is CASSQIGSMGTDTQYF. CDR3 in DNA: TGTGCCAGCAGCCAGATAGGGAGTATGGGGACAGATACGCAGTATTTT.

This clonotype was picked up many times. The chain joins TRBV20-1 to TRBJ2-5; tentatively, D is TRBD1 or TRBD2 (7 bases each). The ends were cut back, 4 bases at V and 4 bases at J, with 22 bases in the middle. Germline CDR1 and CDR2: DFQATT and SNEGSKA (reference sequence). This CDR3 has 16 amino acids. The CDR3 sequence is CSATRQGGLWSETQYF. DNA for the CDR3: TGCAGTGCTACGAGACAGGGAGGGCTATGGTCAGAGACCCAGTACTTC.

This clonotype was recorded a few times. Here the CDR3 DNA reads TGTGCCAGCAGCTTAAACGTAGCTGGGGGCGGTGAAAAACTGTTTTTT. Its translation is CASSLNVAGGGEKLFF. The chain joins TRBV7-8 to TRBJ1-4; possible D gene TRBD1, 6 bases. Germline CDR1 is SGHVS and CDR2 is FQNEAQ. The CDR3 has 16 amino acids. V was trimmed by 2 bases and J by 7 bases, leaving 17 bases between them.

In nucleotides, the CDR3 is TGTGCCAGCAGTTTAGTAGGGTATGTCTACGAGCAGTACTTC. Translation gives CASSLVGYVYEQYF. The chain has TRBV27 and TRBJ2-7; D call uncertain. The CDR3 is made up of 14 amino acids. Germline CDR1 reads MNHEY; CDR2 reads SMNVEV (reference sequence). V dropped 2 bases and J dropped 3 bases, with 11 bases sitting between them.

This clonotype was recorded many times. The V gene is TRBV11-2, the J gene TRBJ2-1; D may be TRBD1 (5 bases). This CDR3 region has 14 residues. Germline CDR1 is SGHAT and CDR2 is FQNNGV. V was shortened by 0 bases and J by 6 bases, with 9 bases between the two germline ends. The chain's CDR3 is CASSLDRVGNEQFF. For the CDR3, the DNA is TGTGCCAGCAGCTTAGACAGGGTCGGCAATGAGCAGTTCTTC.

This clonotype was seen only a few times. The chain employs TRBV27 and TRBJ2-3; D call uncertain. This CDR3 comprises 13 residues. With 6 bases removed from V and 2 bases from J, the gap between germline ends came to 9 bases. The V gene's germline CDR1 is MNHEY and CDR2 SMNVEV (reference sequence). CDR3 nucleotides: TGTGCCAGCAGACCACTAACCACAGATACGCAGTATTTT. This sequence encodes CASRPLTTDTQYF.

The J gene is TRBJ2-1, the V gene TRBV9; TRBD2 matches at 9 bases. Trimming removed 4 bases from V and 3 bases from J; junction bases left unmatched: 5. The CDR3 is 15 amino acids. Germline V gene sequence: CDR1 SGDLS, CDR2 YYNGEE. CDR3: CASSFSGSFYNEQFF. The CDR3 DNA reads as TGTGCCAGCAGCTTTAGCGGGAGTTTCTACAATGAGCAGTTCTTC.

V is TRBV19 and J is TRBJ2-5; no reliable D call. The V and J ends lost 4 bases and 2 bases respectively, with 8 bases between them. The CDR3 loop spans 13 amino acids. Germline values: CDR1 LNHDA, CDR2 SQIVND (reference sequence). The CDR3 protein is CASSKDEQETQYF. In nucleotides, the CDR3 is TGTGCCAGTAGTAAAGACGAACAAGAGACCCAGTACTTC. Supplemented by reference TRBV19 and TRBJ2-5, the full variable domain reads DGGITQSPKYLFRKEGQNVTLSCEQNLNHDAMYWYRQDPGQGLRLIYYSQIVNDFQKGDIAEGYSVSREKKESFPLTVTSAQKNPTAFYLCASSKDEQETQYFGPGTRLLVL.

This clonotype was seen repeatedly, ten times or more. The chain couples TRBV18 to TRBJ2-3; the D is unclear. Trimming shortened V by 8 bases and J by 3 bases, and 6 bases separated the two germline ends. Germline lookup yields CDR1 KGHSH and CDR2 LQKENI. The CDR3 covers 11 residues. The CDR3 nucleotides are TGTGCCAGCAGCCCTACAGATACGCAGTATTTT. It specifies CASSPTDTQYF.